These 3 T cell receptor beta chains share one sample of origin, sequenced in a study of cytomegalovirus exposure and HLA in healthy donors. PCR primers comprised 60 Vbeta and 13 Jbeta primers. Assay: immunoSEQ multiplex PCR; the TCRdb copy retains only in-frame clones and omits some. The data contain approximately 150,000 clones, approximately 80% of them singletons. Sequences were obtained from PBMCs. All receptors come from a man aged 40-49 years in good health and CMV-seropositive.

This clone showed up just a few times. The chain links TRBV29-1 to TRBJ1-1; D is unclear. Germline V gene data show CDR1 as SQVTM and CDR2 as ANQGSEA. CDR3 size: 8 residues. V lost 5 bases and J lost 8, with 3 bases in between. CDR3 region: CSVSEAFF. The CDR3 DNA is TGCAGCGTTAGCGAAGCTTTCTTT.

CDR3 DNA sequence: TGTGCCAGCAGCCCGGGACTAGCGGAGACCCAGTACTTC. Protein: CASSPGLAETQYF. This rearrangement joins TRBV7-3 to TRBJ2-5; 10 bases fit TRBD2. V lost 5 bases to trimming and J lost 5 bases; unmatched junction nucleotides: 2. Germline assignment: CDR1 SGHTA and CDR2 FQGTGA. CDR3 length: 13 residues.

The chain is built from TRBV4-1 and TRBJ2-1; 9 bases fit TRBD1. Germline CDR1 and CDR2: MGHRA and YSYEKL. The CDR3 runs to 16 residues. The trim removed 1 base at V and 2 bases at J, leaving 3 bases unmatched. The CDR3 region has the DNA TGCGCCAGCAGCCAAGGGCGGGACAGGGCCTACAATGAGCAGTTCTTC. Translation gives CASSQGRDRAYNEQFF.